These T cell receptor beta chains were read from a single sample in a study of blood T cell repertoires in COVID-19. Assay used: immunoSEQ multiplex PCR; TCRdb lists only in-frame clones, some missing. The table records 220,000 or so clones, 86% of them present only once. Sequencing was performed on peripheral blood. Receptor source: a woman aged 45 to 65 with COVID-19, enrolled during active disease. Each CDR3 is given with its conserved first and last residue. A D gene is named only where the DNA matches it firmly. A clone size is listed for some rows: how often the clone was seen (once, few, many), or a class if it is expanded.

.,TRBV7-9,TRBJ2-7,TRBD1,CASSQTGTATYEQYF,TGTGCCAGCAGCCAGACAGGGACAGCTACCTACGAGCAGTACTTC
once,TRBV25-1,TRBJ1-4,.,CASSEPSFRDINEKLFF,TGTGCCAGCAGTGAACCCAGTTTCCGGGACATCAATGAAAAACTGTTTTTT
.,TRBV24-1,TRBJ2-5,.,CATSDLYGTQETQYF,TGTGCCACCAGTGATTTGTACGGTACCCAAGAGACCCAGTACTTC
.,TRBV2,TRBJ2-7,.,CASTGISNEQYF,TGTGCCAGCACCGGGATCTCTAACGAGCAGTACTTC
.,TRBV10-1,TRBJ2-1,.,CASSRGGGSYNEQFF,TGCGCCAGCAGTCGGGGAGGAGGCTCCTACAATGAGCAGTTCTTC
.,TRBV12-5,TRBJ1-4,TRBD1,CASGAGQTNEKLFF,TGTGCTAGTGGGGCGGGACAGACTAATGAAAAACTGTTTTTT
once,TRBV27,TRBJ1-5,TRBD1,CASSPWTGHQPQHF,TGTGCCAGCAGTCCCTGGACAGGGCATCAGCCCCAGCATTTT
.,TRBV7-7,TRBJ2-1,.,CASSLESGGNYEQFF,TGTGCCAGCAGCTTGGAGTCAGGGGGGAATTATGAGCAGTTCTTC
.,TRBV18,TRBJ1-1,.,CASSSSTVNTEAFF,TGTGCCAGCTCATCCTCGACAGTGAACACTGAAGCTTTCTTT
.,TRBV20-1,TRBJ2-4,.,CSAVSKNIQYF,TGCAGTGCTGTATCCAAAAACATTCAGTACTTC
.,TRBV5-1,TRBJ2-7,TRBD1,CASSLDRGSSYEQYF,TGCGCCAGCAGCTTAGACAGGGGATCCTCCTACGAGCAGTACTTC
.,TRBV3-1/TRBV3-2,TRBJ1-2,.,CASSQAPGGRLGYTF,TGTGCCAGCAGCCAAGCCCCCGGGGGGCGGTTAGGCTACACCTTC
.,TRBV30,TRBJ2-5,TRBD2,CAWSEGLAGLQETQYF,TGTGCCTGGAGTGAAGGACTAGCGGGCCTCCAAGAGACCCAGTACTTC
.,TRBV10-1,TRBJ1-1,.,CASRGGLDTEAFF,TGCGCCAGCCGCGGGGGGTTGGATACTGAAGCTTTCTTT
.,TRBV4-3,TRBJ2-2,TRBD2,CASSQSGGAHTGELFF,TGCGCCAGCAGCCAAAGCGGGGGGGCCCACACCGGGGAGCTGTTTTTT
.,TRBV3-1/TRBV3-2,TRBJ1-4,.,CASSQDRAGTNEKLFF,TGTGCCAGCAGCCAAGATCGGGCAGGGACTAATGAAAAACTGTTTTTT
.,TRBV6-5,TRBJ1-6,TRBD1,CASSTGQVNNSPLHF,TGTGCCAGCAGTACAGGACAGGTTAATAATTCACCCCTCCACTTT
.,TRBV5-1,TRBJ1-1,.,CASSPGQIDEAFF,TGCGCCAGCAGCCCCGGACAGATTGATGAAGCTTTCTTT
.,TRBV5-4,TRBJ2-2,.,CASSLATGTGELFF,TGTGCCAGCAGCTTGGCCACGGGGACCGGGGAGCTGTTTTTT
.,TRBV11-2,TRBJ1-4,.,CASSLWGANEKLFF,TGTGCCAGCAGCTTATGGGGGGCTAATGAAAAACTGTTTTTT
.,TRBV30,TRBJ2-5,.,CAWSRGQETQYF,TGTGCCTGGAGCCGGGGACAAGAGACCCAGTACTTC
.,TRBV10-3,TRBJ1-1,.,CAISLGGITEAFF,TGTGCCATCAGTCTCGGGGGGATCACTGAAGCTTTCTTT
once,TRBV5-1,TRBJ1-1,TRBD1,CASSLPTGTGTMNTEAFF,TGCGCCAGCAGCCTGCCCACCGGGACAGGGACTATGAACACTGAAGCTTTCTTT
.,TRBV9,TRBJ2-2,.,CASSGRGGELFF,TGTGCCAGCAGCGGGAGGGGCGGGGAGCTGTTTTTT
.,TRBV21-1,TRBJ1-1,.,CASSSTTGSTTEAFF,TGTGCCAGCAGCTCAACGACAGGGAGTACAACTGAAGCTTTCTTT
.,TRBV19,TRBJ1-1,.,CASSSVVNTEAFF,TGTGCCAGTAGTAGCGTAGTTAACACTGAAGCTTTCTTT
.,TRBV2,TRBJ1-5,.,CASMGGLGRNQPQHF,TGTGCCAGCATGGGAGGGCTCGGAAGGAATCAGCCCCAGCATTTT
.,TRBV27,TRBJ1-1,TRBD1,CASSRTGTEGAFF,TGTGCCAGCAGTCGTACCGGGACAGAGGGGGCTTTCTTT
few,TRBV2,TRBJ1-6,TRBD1,CASGTGHSPLHF,TGTGCCAGCGGGACAGGCCATTCACCCCTCCACTTT
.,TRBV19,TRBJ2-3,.,CASSPRTTSDTQYF,TGTGCCAGTAGTCCTAGGACTACCTCAGATACGCAGTATTTT
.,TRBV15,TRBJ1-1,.,CATSGGGTEAFF,TGTGCCACCAGCGGGGGGGGCACTGAAGCTTTCTTT
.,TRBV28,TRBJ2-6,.,CASSSPEAAWEANVLTF,TGTGCCAGCTCCTCCCCGGAAGCGGCGTGGGAGGCCAACGTCCTGACTTTC
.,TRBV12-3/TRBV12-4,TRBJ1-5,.,CASSFGSNQPQHF,TGTGCCAGCAGTTTCGGTAGCAATCAGCCCCAGCATTTT
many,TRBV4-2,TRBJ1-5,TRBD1,CASSQGQYSNQPQHF,TGTGCCAGCAGCCAGGGACAGTATAGCAATCAGCCCCAGCATTTT
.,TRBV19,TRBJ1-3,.,CASSALQGLSGNTIYF,TGTGCCAGTAGTGCCTTACAGGGCCTCTCTGGAAACACCATATATTTT
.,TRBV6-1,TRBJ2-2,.,CASSDETGRTGELFF,TGTGCCAGCAGTGACGAGACAGGGAGGACCGGGGAGCTGTTTTTT
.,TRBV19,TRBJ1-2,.,CASTSDTLNGYTF,TGTGCCAGTACCTCGGACACCCTGAATGGCTACACCTTC